The next 24 T cell receptor beta chains were all read from a single sample in a study of T cells in Graves' hyperthyroidism and ophthalmopathy. RNA transcripts yielded amplified TCR beta CDR3 regions. A set of HTBI primers served as the primers for a first-round RT-PCR of the TCR CDR3. TCRdb recomputed calls from the multiplex PCR reads with MiXCR, one row per CDR3 protein. The table includes under 400,000 distinct CDR3 sequences, about a sixth detected once. The source material was blood. All receptors come from a woman in her forties with Graves' ophthalmopathy.

The rearrangement uses TRBV12-3 or TRBV12-4 and TRBJ1-2; no reliable D call. Trimming took off 5 bases at V and 4 bases at J, with 8 bases between the two ends. This CDR3 region has 12 residues. CDR3 region: CASSPSLYGYTF. CDR3 bases: TGTGCCAGCAGTCCCAGCCTCTATGGCTACACCTTC.

This clonotype has just a few counts. The DNA of the CDR3 is TGTGCCATCACCTCGCGGACAGGCTCTGGAAACACCATATATTTT. It yields the protein CAITSRTGSGNTIYF. The chain joins TRBV10-3 to TRBJ1-3; 7 bases line up with TRBD1. The CDR3 contains 15 residues. Germline V gene sequence: CDR1 ENHRY, CDR2 SYGVKD. V shed 7 bases and J 0 bases; nucleotides not matched to a gene: 6.

The chain links TRBV27 to TRBJ2-2, with D perhaps assigned TRBD1 or TRBD2 (5 bases each). CDR1 and CDR2 from the germline V gene are MNHEY and SMNVEV (reference sequence). Trimming left V 3 bases short and J 6 bases short, with 8 bases between. The CDR3 is 13 amino acids. For the CDR3, the DNA is TGTGCCAGCAGTTTGGGGACGCCCGGGGAGCTGTTTTTT. Translated: CASSLGTPGELFF.

This clonotype was detected many times. J is TRBJ1-3 and V is TRBV6-2 or TRBV6-3, with D possibly being TRBD1 (6 bases). The germline V gene encodes CDR1 MNHEY and CDR2 SVGEGT. Trimming removed 6 bases at V and 4 bases at J, with 10 bases between. The CDR3 runs to 13 residues. The DNA for the CDR3 is TGTGCCAGCAGGGGACAAAGAGGAAACACCATATATTTT. It is translated as CASRGQRGNTIYF.

J is TRBJ1-1 and V is TRBV30; D possibly corresponds to TRBD1 (5 bases). The germline V gene encodes CDR1 GTSNPN and CDR2 SVGIG (reference sequence). CDR3 size: 11 residues. With 2 bases removed from V and 6 bases from J, the gap between germline ends came to 7 bases. The CDR3 sequence: CAWSQGSEAFF. The DNA of the CDR3 is TGTGCCTGGAGTCAGGGCTCTGAAGCTTTCTTT.

This clonotype appeared many times. The J gene is TRBJ1-1, the V gene TRBV11-3; 9 positions agree with TRBD1. This CDR3 contains 15 residues. After removal of 1 base from V and 3 bases from J, the junction contained 3 bases not matched to a gene. Germline CDR1 reads SGHNT; CDR2 reads YENEEA. The CDR3 region is CASSLGDRVYTEAFF. As DNA, the CDR3 is TGTGCCAGCAGCTTAGGGGACAGGGTTTACACTGAAGCTTTCTTT.

This clonotype occurred many times. J is TRBJ2-4 and V is TRBV10-3, with 7 bases that match TRBD1. The CDR3 is 15 residues long. The germline V gene has CDR1 ENHRY and CDR2 SYGVKD. V lost 0 bases to trimming and J lost 6 bases; unmatched junction nucleotides: 5. This CDR3 is CAISESDRVGNIQYF. In DNA, the CDR3 is TGTGCCATCAGTGAGTCCGACAGGGTGGGAAACATTCAGTACTTC.

This clonotype was seen at least ten times. V usage is TRBV12-3 or TRBV12-4 and J usage is TRBJ1-2, with D perhaps TRBD1 (6 bases). V lost 6 bases and J lost 0, with 14 bases in between. This CDR3 region has 15 residues. The CDR3 sequence: CASRRTGTANYGYTF. The CDR3 region has the DNA TGTGCCAGCAGACGAACAGGGACCGCTAACTATGGCTACACCTTC.

This clonotype was observed at least ten times. This sequence joins TRBV10-2 and TRBJ1-1, with a weak D call TRBD1 (5 bases). Germline values: CDR1 WSHSY, CDR2 SAAADI. This CDR3 has 13 amino acids. Trimming left V 8 bases short and J 1 base short, with 11 bases between. CDR3 amino acids: CASGRQTNTEAFF. CDR3 sequence (DNA): TGCGCCAGCGGAAGACAGACGAACACTGAAGCTTTCTTT.

This clonotype was observed at least ten times. The rearrangement uses TRBV20-1 and TRBJ2-7; D unclear. CDR1 DFQATT and CDR2 SNEGSKA come from the germline V gene (reference sequence). The CDR3 contains 11 residues. Between the trimmed V and J ends, which lost 2 bases and 0 bases, there was a span of 2 bases. The CDR3 region has the DNA TGCAGTGCTAGAAGCTCCTACGAGCAGTACTTC. Its protein product is CSARSSYEQYF.

At least ten counts were recorded for this clonotype. The chain couples TRBV19 to TRBJ1-1; tentatively, D is TRBD1 (6 bases). This CDR3 has 15 amino acids. CDR1 and CDR2 (germline): LNHDA, SQIVND (reference sequence). V lost 0 bases, J lost 2 bases, and 10 bases lay in between. The chain's CDR3 is CASSIDWDINTEAFF. The CDR3 nucleotides are TGTGCCAGTAGTATAGACTGGGACATAAACACTGAAGCTTTCTTT.

The chain has TRBV12-3 or TRBV12-4 and TRBJ1-2; D is unclear. This CDR3 spans 13 amino acids. With 6 bases removed from V and 3 bases from J, the gap between germline ends came to 11 bases. The CDR3 protein is CASSGGPDYGYTF. CDR3 DNA: TGTGCCAGCAGCGGCGGACCTGACTATGGCTACACCTTC.

This clonotype came up many times. V usage is TRBV19 and J usage is TRBJ1-2; 9 positions agree with TRBD1. Germline V gene sequence: CDR1 LNHDA, CDR2 SQIVND (reference sequence). The CDR3 covers 13 residues. V trimming: 9 bases; J trimming: 6 bases; junction bases outside the gene matches: 8. The CDR3 loop is CASRRTGEDGYTF. In nucleotides, the CDR3 is TGTGCCAGCAGGAGGACAGGGGAGGATGGCTACACCTTC.

This clonotype was recorded many times. CDR3 bases: TGTGCCAGCAGTTACGGAGGGACCGAGAACACTGAAGCTTTCTTT. It specifies CASSYGGTENTEAFF. The chain combines TRBV6-5 with TRBJ1-1, with D possibly TRBD1 on 5 matching bases. Germline CDR1 and CDR2: MNHEY and SVGAGI. This CDR3 is 15 amino acids long. Deletions cut 2 bases from V and 1 base from J, with 11 bases between.

This clonotype was seen at least ten times. The chain has TRBV7-8 and TRBJ1-1; D gene ambiguous. The CDR3 spans 14 residues. The germline V gene has CDR1 SGHVS and CDR2 FQNEAQ. Trimming removed 5 bases at V and 0 bases at J, with 10 bases between. The CDR3 loop is CASSPRVLNTEAFF. DNA for the CDR3: TGTGCCAGCAGCCCGCGGGTGTTGAACACTGAAGCTTTCTTT. Full variable domain (outside the CDR3, taken from reference TRBV7-8 and TRBJ1-1): GAGVSQSPRYKVAKRGQDVALRCDPISGHVSLFWYQQALGQGPEFLTYFQNEAQLDKSGLPSDRFFAERPEGSVSTLKIQRTQQEDSAVYLCASSPRVLNTEAFFGQGTRLTVV.

This clonotype was counted many times. The chain joins TRBV6-2 or TRBV6-3 to TRBJ1-2, with 7 bases that match TRBD1. CDR3 size: 15 residues. CDR1 is MNHEY, CDR2 SVGEGT, per germline. Unmatched junction bases numbered 11, after V lost 4 bases and J lost 6 bases. The CDR3 here is CASSFGQATTHGYTF. In DNA form, the CDR3 reads TGTGCCAGCAGTTTTGGACAGGCGACTACTCATGGCTACACCTTC.

This clonotype occurred many times. The chain joins TRBV29-1 to TRBJ1-2; D uncertain. Trimming left V 5 bases short and J 2 bases short, with 12 bases between. Germline CDR1 reads SQVTM; CDR2 reads ANQGSEA. The CDR3 covers 13 residues. This CDR3 is CSVSRTANYGYTF. CDR3 sequence (DNA): TGCAGCGTTAGCCGGACGGCCAACTATGGCTACACCTTC.

The sample holds a few counts of this clonotype. The V and J genes are TRBV6-2 or TRBV6-3 and TRBJ2-4; D unresolved. V lost 7 bases and J lost 5, with 9 bases in between. The CDR3 is made up of 12 amino acids. Germline lookup yields CDR1 MNHEY and CDR2 SVGEGT. The CDR3 bases are TGTGCCAGCAAAGAGGCTGAAAACATTCAGTACTTC. Protein sequence: CASKEAENIQYF.

At least ten counts were recorded for this clonotype. The J gene is TRBJ2-2, the V gene TRBV19, with D perhaps matching TRBD1 (5 bases). Germline CDR1 and CDR2: LNHDA and SQIVND (reference sequence). The V end was cut by 8 bases, the J end by 1 base, with 17 bases between. The CDR3 spans 16 residues. CDR3 residues: CASYPLRQRNTGELFF. For the CDR3, the DNA is TGTGCCAGTTACCCCTTAAGACAGAGGAACACCGGGGAGCTGTTTTTT.

This sequence joins TRBV11-2 and TRBJ1-1; D is perhaps TRBD1 (6 bases). Germline loops: CDR1 SGHAT, CDR2 FQNNGV. This CDR3 region has 13 residues. Trimming removed 7 bases at V and 3 bases at J, with 12 bases between. CDR3 sequence (DNA): TGTGCCAGCACCCCTGGGGGCGACACTGAAGCTTTCTTT. Translating it yields CASTPGGDTEAFF.

This clonotype has more than one count but fewer than ten. One base away lies a much larger clone, so this may be a sequencing read error. The chain combines TRBV14 with TRBJ1-1; 7 nucleotides align to TRBD1. V lost 2 bases and J lost 6; bases outside the gene matches: 6. Germline CDR1 SGHDN, CDR2 FVKESK. The CDR3 spans 14 residues. Here the CDR3 reads CASSQTGVGSEAFF. CDR3 DNA: TGTGCCAGCAGCCAAACAGGGGTCGGCTCTGAAGCTTTCTTT.

This clonotype has at least ten counts. CDR3 in DNA: TGTGCCAGCCCCCGAGGGAGGAGGGACGAGCAGTACTTC. This encodes CASPRGRRDEQYF. The J gene is TRBJ2-7, the V gene TRBV6-2 or TRBV6-3; tentatively, D is TRBD2 (6 bases). The CDR3 is 13 amino acids. Germline lookup yields CDR1 MNHEY and CDR2 SVGEGT. V lost 8 bases to trimming and J lost 5 bases, with 16 bases between them.

The J gene is TRBJ1-3, the V gene TRBV27; maybe TRBD1 (5 bases). The CDR3 is made up of 16 amino acids. Per germline, CDR1 MNHEY and CDR2 SMNVEV (reference sequence). The V end lost 6 bases, the J end lost 4 bases, and 19 bases lay between the germline ends. The CDR3 spells CASRADARDSGNTIYF. In DNA, the CDR3 is TGTGCCAGCAGAGCAGATGCCAGGGATTCGGGAAACACCATATATTTT.

This clonotype was found once. This chain joins TRBV12-3 or TRBV12-4 and TRBJ2-7, with TRBD2 matching 12 bases. This CDR3 comprises 14 residues. After removal of 7 bases from V and 8 bases from J, the junction contained 9 bases not matched to a gene. The CDR3 region is CASTLLAGGEQQYF. CDR3 nucleotides: TGTGCCAGCACCCTCCTAGCGGGAGGGGAGCAGCAGTACTTC.